A selection of T cell receptor beta chains follows, all from one sample in a study of CD4+ T cells in melanoma. Here immunoSEQ multiplex PCR was the method, and the copy in TCRdb shows in-frame clones only, minus some. The profile shows 13,000 to 15,000 clones, 68% of them singletons. The specimen sequenced was cells from a culture (not recorded whether cultured in vitro). The receptor source for this set is a human donor with melanoma. Both conserved end residues are part of each CDR3. Each record gives: D gene, clone size, V gene, CDR3 protein. D genes are given only for firm matches. Size is omitted from some rows. Given values are once, few, many or a class for expanded clones.

D gene: TRBD1; clone size: NA; V gene: TRBV6-5; CDR3 protein: CASRDRGEIGKAFF
D gene: TRBD2; clone size: NA; V gene: TRBV9; CDR3 protein: CASSGGLAGFLDTQYF
D gene: NA; clone size: NA; V gene: TRBV19; CDR3 protein: CASSTHRVNTGELFF
D gene: NA; clone size: NA; V gene: TRBV5-1; CDR3 protein: CASSFNRGGAGANVLTF
D gene: NA; clone size: few; V gene: TRBV10-2; CDR3 protein: CASGQNYGYTF
D gene: NA; clone size: NA; V gene: TRBV5-1; CDR3 protein: CASRPAVNTEAFF
D gene: TRBD1; clone size: few; V gene: TRBV15; CDR3 protein: CATSRGQGASEF
D gene: TRBD2; clone size: few; V gene: TRBV7-2; CDR3 protein: CASSTRLGAGATYEQYF
D gene: TRBD1; clone size: NA; V gene: TRBV5-8; CDR3 protein: CASSWEGGASGYTF
D gene: TRBD2; clone size: NA; V gene: TRBV29-1; CDR3 protein: CSADSGGTDTQYF
D gene: TRBD1; clone size: NA; V gene: TRBV30; CDR3 protein: CAWEDRLEKLFF
D gene: NA; clone size: NA; V gene: TRBV4-2; CDR3 protein: CASSQDKAGYGYTF
D gene: NA; clone size: NA; V gene: TRBV7-2; CDR3 protein: CASSLVRDYYGYTF
D gene: NA; clone size: NA; V gene: TRBV5-1; CDR3 protein: CASSLVPGTEAFF
D gene: NA; clone size: NA; V gene: TRBV29-1; CDR3 protein: CSVEGGGETQYF
D gene: TRBD1; clone size: NA; V gene: TRBV4-1; CDR3 protein: CASSEMTGKAETQYF
D gene: NA; clone size: NA; V gene: TRBV6-1; CDR3 protein: CASSDRGYTDTQYF
D gene: NA; clone size: NA; V gene: TRBV4-1; CDR3 protein: CASSQELGQARQAFF
D gene: TRBD1; clone size: NA; V gene: TRBV7-3; CDR3 protein: CASSRTTGLGTDTQYF
D gene: NA; clone size: few; V gene: TRBV19; CDR3 protein: CASSVSGNNSPLHF
D gene: NA; clone size: NA; V gene: TRBV7-2; CDR3 protein: CASSFGGGVDTQYF
D gene: TRBD1; clone size: NA; V gene: TRBV7-9; CDR3 protein: CASSKYSGTVDYEQYF
D gene: TRBD1; clone size: NA; V gene: TRBV5-6; CDR3 protein: CASSDRGKAGYGYTF
D gene: NA; clone size: once; V gene: TRBV20-1; CDR3 protein: CSAYRADTQYF
D gene: NA; clone size: NA; V gene: TRBV7-9; CDR3 protein: CASSLASRNMDRSYGYTF
D gene: NA; clone size: NA; V gene: TRBV2; CDR3 protein: CASSRLRRGYSGNTIYF
D gene: TRBD1; clone size: NA; V gene: TRBV19; CDR3 protein: CASSADPRDRGWGYTF
D gene: NA; clone size: NA; V gene: TRBV7-2; CDR3 protein: CASSERTSLQQYF
D gene: NA; clone size: few; V gene: TRBV5-4; CDR3 protein: CASSLTGRNYGYTF
D gene: NA; clone size: NA; V gene: TRBV12-5; CDR3 protein: CASGFGGWPEGNQPQHF
D gene: NA; clone size: few; V gene: TRBV7-9; CDR3 protein: CASRKSVRGDYGYTF
D gene: NA; clone size: NA; V gene: TRBV6-5; CDR3 protein: CASSQEGGRNYGYTF
D gene: NA; clone size: NA; V gene: TRBV12-5; CDR3 protein: CASGLSWQGVIADTQYF
D gene: NA; clone size: few; V gene: TRBV5-8; CDR3 protein: CASSRAVGGTGTEGEQYF
D gene: TRBD1; clone size: NA; V gene: TRBV25-1; CDR3 protein: CASSERTGLAPIPRYTF
D gene: TRBD2; clone size: NA; V gene: TRBV19; CDR3 protein: CASSSSGAMSGANVLTF
D gene: NA; clone size: NA; V gene: TRBV6-6; CDR3 protein: CASSYSGRDSPLHF
D gene: TRBD1; clone size: NA; V gene: TRBV6-5; CDR3 protein: CASSPFGTGSYEQYF
D gene: NA; clone size: NA; V gene: TRBV6-1; CDR3 protein: CATMKADGYTF
D gene: NA; clone size: NA; V gene: TRBV11-2; CDR3 protein: CASSQATGRPEAFF
D gene: TRBD1; clone size: NA; V gene: TRBV10-3; CDR3 protein: CAISEGQGGRAFF
D gene: NA; clone size: NA; V gene: TRBV4-2; CDR3 protein: CASSQGYGDTDTQYF